This TCR beta chain was sequenced in a study of blood T cell repertoires in COVID-19. Study as a whole: T cells, B-cell-depleted T cells, or PBMCs provided the cDNA or gDNA that served as material.

Authors' analysis steps: Reference gene primers were amplified, and this amplification served to estimate nucleated cell counts. The table came from immunoSEQ multiplex PCR; TCRdb's copy has only in-frame clones and leaves some out. V, J and clone size are those of that table, while D and trimming were read from the DNA. This sample has about 360,000 clones, with more than 70% found just once. This CDR3 has 13 residues. Germline values: CDR1 MNHEY, CDR2 SVGAGI. Trimming removed 4 bases from V and 6 bases from J, with 13 bases in between. The receptor was isolated from a young man with active or convalescent COVID-19. The V call is TRBV6-5, the J call TRBJ2-7, with D perhaps matching TRBD1 (6 bases). Sequencing was carried out using peripheral blood. The CDR3 loop reads CASSSGEIGEQYF. CDR3 nucleotides: TGTGCCAGCAGTTCAGGGGAGATTGGCGAGCAGTACTTC.